The entry below gives a single T cell receptor beta chain sequence along with its context. Its antigen is not known. TCRdb passed the 5' RACE reads through MiXCR, listing each CDR3 protein once. The sample records some 320,000 distinct CDR3 sequences, 8.7% being singletons. The record originates from a study of T cells after yellow fever vaccination. On the study more broadly: With SMART-Seq v4 Ultra Low Input, the fractions containing low cell numbers were prepared.

The CDR3 is 13 amino acids. The V gene lost 5 bases and the J gene lost 8 bases, with 13 bases spanning the gap. Regarding the study as a whole: Among all clonotypes, a small share was observed in both CD4 and CD8 compartments.

The origin of this receptor is a young man who received the YFV17D yellow fever vaccine. V is TRBV5-3 and J is TRBJ1-4; D uncertain. TRBV5-3 is an ORF for which the function is uncertain. The source material was CD4+ T cells sorted from PBMCs, sampled 5 days after the yellow fever booster vaccination. The CDR3 coding sequence is TGTGCCAGAAGAACCCCTTTAGGGGAAAAACTGTTTTTT. Protein product: CARRTPLGEKLFF.